This passage covers 4 T cell receptor beta chains from one sample sequenced in a study of blood T cell repertoires in COVID-19. Data came from immunoSEQ multiplex PCR; TCRdb stores just in-frame clones and leaves some out. The sample lists more than 50,000 clones; 85% were seen once. The specimen was peripheral blood. The receptors stem from a human donor in a cohort sampled during active COVID-19.

The CDR3 loop reads CASSQTGGRETQYF. CDR3 coding DNA: TGTGCCAGCAGCCAGACAGGGGGGAGAGAGACCCAGTACTTC. The genes are TRBV14 and TRBJ2-5; 9 nucleotides line up with TRBD1. Germline V gene lookup returns CDR1 SGHDN and CDR2 FVKESK. The junction had 3 bases not matched to a gene; V was cut back by 3 bases and J by 4 bases. The CDR3 totals 14 residues.

The V gene is TRBV6-1, the J gene TRBJ1-1; D call uncertain. CDR1 is MNHNS, CDR2 SASEGT, per germline. The CDR3 length is 14 residues. The germline V and J ends were trimmed by 2 bases and 6 bases, with 13 bases remaining between them. The CDR3 sequence: CASSELLGGAEAFF. The CDR3 DNA is TGTGCCAGCAGTGAACTTTTAGGCGGGGCTGAAGCTTTCTTT.

The chain uses TRBV6-1 and TRBJ2-6, with 10 bases lining up with TRBD1. Germline trimming cut 4 bases from V and 0 bases from J; bases unmatched to any gene: 6. The CDR3 runs 18 residues. Germline loops: CDR1 MNHNS, CDR2 SASEGT. In DNA, the CDR3 is TGTGCCAGCAGTGGCCACCGGGACAGGGGCTCTGGGGCCAACGTCCTGACTTTC. Amino acid sequence: CASSGHRDRGSGANVLTF.

CDR3 DNA sequence: TGTGCCATCAGTGAAACGAGCGGGGAGCTGTTTTTT. This encodes CAISETSGELFF. The chain combines TRBV10-3 with TRBJ2-2; no clear D. Looked up from germline, CDR1 is ENHRY and CDR2 is SYGVKD. V shed 3 bases and J shed 7 bases, with 6 bases lying between them. The CDR3 loop spans 12 amino acids.